This T cell receptor beta chain stems from a study of T cells in lung cancer brain metastases. Study-wide points: Brain metastasis T cell infiltration was not adjusted for preoperative corticosteroid effects. Unique productive clones were significantly fewer in brain metastases: median about 1,500 versus 4,500.

Measured with immunoSEQ multiplex PCR; TCRdb has only the in-frame clones, and not every one. This table holds several thousand clones, 86% found once. The CDR3 covers 16 residues. Deletions cut 1 base from V and 0 bases from J, with 7 bases between. The germline V gene has CDR1 SGHTA and CDR2 FQGNSA. Turning to this clone: What it binds is not known.

Material for sequencing was tumor tissue from the primary lung tumor. The origin of this receptor is a man in his forties or fifties with non-small cell lung cancer. The chain has TRBV7-2 and TRBJ1-6, with no clear D. As DNA, the CDR3 is TGTGCCAGCAGCTTAGAGTGGAGCTCCTATAATTCACCCCTCCACTTT. Translating gives CASSLEWSSYNSPLHF.